Here is one T cell receptor beta chain with its context. What it binds is unknown. The conserved closing phenylalanine or tryptophan is absent in this CDR3, likely reflecting a read error. Trimming pared 0 bases from V and 5 bases from J, leaving 12 bases between. CDR1 and CDR2 (germline): LGHNA, YNFKEQ. The CDR3 has 15 amino acids. The data stem from a study of tumor and adjacent non-tumor tissue in lung cancer. Study context: The patients, around 10 men and roughly 5 women, were roughly 30 to 80 with stage I to III disease. Study conclusions and caveats: Significantly higher TCR diversity was found in tumor than normal lung.

Three rounds of nested PCR, following a modified ARM-PCR protocol, produced the TCRbeta library. MiXCR, run by TCRdb on the multiplex PCR reads, gives a single entry per CDR3 protein. This table holds about 98,000 distinct CDR3 sequences, around three quarters found once. This sample's RNA came from whole unsorted tissue. The normal lung tissue was taken more than 3 cm from the tumor edge. Input material: distant non-tumor lung tissue. The TCR sequence derives from a man in his 60s with small cell lung cancer. This chain uses TRBV4-2 with TRBJ2-3; D tentatively reads TRBD1 or TRBD2 (5 bases each). CDR3 nucleotide sequence: TGTGCCAGCAGCCAAGACTGGGGGAGTCAAGATACGCAGTATTTA. It specifies CASSQDWGSQDTQYL.